The 28 T cell receptor beta chains presented below share a single source sample, sequenced in a study of CD8+ T cells in alopecia areata. Sequencing templates came from extracted RNA that was reverse transcribed into cDNA. Assay: immunoSEQ multiplex PCR; the TCRdb copy retains only in-frame clones and omits some. Singletons are absent from the sample, which has more than 90,000 clones. The source material was lesional skin. All receptors come from a C3H/HeJ mouse with alopecia areata. For this strain, the MHC haplotype corresponds to H2-k.

This clone was found many times. Gene names are mouse gene names. The read ends 4 residues early relative to the CDR3; the germline J gene fills the gap. The rearrangement links TRBV13-3 to TRBJ2-7; perhaps TRBD1 as D (6 bases). Germline CDR1 and CDR2: NNHDY and SYVADS. The CDR3 totals 12 residues. The CDR3 DNA, read in part, is TGTGCCAGCAGCCGGACAGCGTAT. It translates to CASSRTAY. The whole CDR3 is CASSRTAYEQYF.

Remarks on this clone: Germline and junction disagree at one end, which may indicate a read error. Mouse germline and gene names are used. The CDR3 goes on 4 residues after the read ends, and that part is filled in from the germline J gene. The chain combines TRBV19 with TRBJ1-1, with unresolved D. The CDR3 has 14 amino acids. In germline, CDR1 is FNHDT, CDR2 SITEND (reference sequence). The CDR3 reads CASSARQANTEVFF. The sequenced part of the CDR3 DNA is TGTGCTAGCAGTGCTCGACAAGCAAACACA.

Turning to this clone: The gene symbols are mouse symbols. The read stops 4 residues short of the end of the CDR3; the missing end is completed from the germline J gene. The chain links TRBV13-3 to TRBJ1-1, with D maybe TRBD1 (6 bases). CDR1 and CDR2 (germline): NNHDY, SYVADS. Trimming left V 6 bases short and J 1 base short, with 13 bases between. This CDR3 has 14 residues. The part of the CDR3 DNA that was read is TGTGCCAGCACCTACAGGGTGGGGAACACA. It specifies CASTYRVGNT. The entire CDR3 sequence reads CASTYRVGNTEVFF.

Notes on this clone: Genes here carry mouse names. The CDR3: CASSPRDNYQDTQYF. The covered CDR3 bases are TGTGCCAGCAGCCCCCGGGACAACTACCAAGAC. The chain couples TRBV14 to TRBJ2-5; D is possibly TRBD1 (6 bases). The read ends 4 residues before the CDR3 terminus; that terminus is restored from the germline J gene. CDR1 is SGHDT, CDR2 FRDEAV, per germline. The V end was cut by 5 bases, the J end by 1 base, with 14 bases between. The CDR3 runs to 15 residues.

Of note for this clone: Gene and germline names: mouse. The read ends 4 residues early relative to the CDR3; the germline J gene fills the gap. The chain links TRBV17 to TRBJ2-3; D unclear. Trimming took off 6 bases at V and 1 base at J, with 8 bases between the two ends. The CDR3 consists of 13 residues. CDR1 is MNHDT and CDR2 is YYDKIL in the germline V gene. The CDR3 spells CASSPQGAETLYF. Incomplete CDR3 DNA: TGTGCTAGCAGCCCCCAGGGTGCAGAA.

This clone was seen a few times. Mouse gene names apply. The read comes to an end 4 residues before the CDR3 does, leaving the germline J gene to fill in the end. Other DNA sequences in this specimen translate into the identical CDR3. The chain couples TRBV13-3 to TRBJ2-7; TRBD2 matches 11 bases. Per germline, CDR1 NNHDY and CDR2 SYVADS. The CDR3 contains 15 residues. The CDR3: CASSPTGTGGYEQYF. The CDR3 DNA, read in part, is TGTGCCAGCAGTCCCACCGGGACTGGGGGATAT.

This clone was seen many times. Germline and genes here are mouse. The CDR3 goes on 4 residues after the read ends, and that part is filled in from the germline J gene. The chain has TRBV13-3 and TRBJ1-4; 9 nucleotides align to TRBD1. This CDR3 contains 15 residues. From germline, CDR1 is NNHDY and CDR2 SYVADS. CDR3 DNA, as far as it was read: TGTGCCAGCAGTGAGTGGGGACAGGGTTTCGAA. Protein product: CASSEWGQGFE. The complete CDR3 reads CASSEWGQGFERLFF.

This clone was detected a few times. Gene names are mouse gene names. Read data end 4 residues before the CDR3 end; the end is taken from the germline J gene. V and J are TRBV1 and TRBJ1-4; weak D call: TRBD1 (6 bases). V was pared by 5 bases and J by 3 bases, with 10 bases between. The CDR3 contains 14 residues. Germline CDR1 NSQYPW, CDR2 LRSPGD (reference sequence). The CDR3 protein is CTCSHRETNERLFF. Incomplete CDR3 DNA: TGCACCTGCAGTCACAGGGAGACCAACGAA.

This clone was detected a few times. Gene names and germline match the mouse. CDR3 bases read: TGTGCCAGCAGCAGACAGAACTATGCT. Amino acid sequence: CASSRQNYA. The entire CDR3 sequence reads CASSRQNYAEQFF. The V and J genes are TRBV13-1 and TRBJ2-1, with D perhaps TRBD1 (5 bases). The read halts 4 residues ahead of the CDR3 end, with the missing end drawn from the germline J gene. The CDR3 spans 13 residues. Between the trimmed V and J ends, which lost 5 bases and 1 base, there was a span of 7 bases. Germline V gives CDR1 NSHNY, CDR2 SYGAGN.

This clone has only a few counts. Mouse names are used for the genes. The sequence runs out 4 residues before the end of the CDR3; the remainder is reconstructed from the germline J gene. The rearrangement links TRBV1 to TRBJ1-4, with D tentatively TRBD1 (6 bases). V lost 8 bases and J 1 base, leaving 8 bases between the germline ends. Germline values: CDR1 NSQYPW, CDR2 LRSPGD (reference sequence). The CDR3 sequence is 13 residues long. The CDR3 here is CTCGTSSNERLFF. The CDR3 DNA, read in part, is TGCACCTGCGGGACATCTTCCAACGAA. The variable domain in full, completed from reference TRBV1 and TRBJ1-4, reads VTLLEQNPRWRLVPRGQAVNLRCILKNSQYPWMSWYQQDLQKQLQWLFTLRSPGDKEVKSLPGADYLATRVTDTELRLQVANMSQGRTLYCTCGTSSNERLFFGHGTKLSVL.

In regard to this clone: Here the gene names and germline are mouse. The read gets to within 4 residues of the CDR3 end, and the germline J gene fills in the rest. V gene TRBV12-1 combines with J gene TRBJ2-7, with 9 bases fitting TRBD2. CDR1 and CDR2 (germline): SGHSN, HYEKVE. V lost 0 bases to trimming and J lost 3 bases; unmatched junction nucleotides: 5. The CDR3 runs to 15 residues. The CDR3 DNA, read in part, is TGTGCCAGCTCTCTCGAGCCTGGGGGGGTCTAT. This translates into CASSLEPGGVY. The full CDR3 protein reads CASSLEPGGVYEQYF.

The table lists this clone with many counts. Mouse gene names apply. The CDR3 end is not reached by the read, which stops 4 residues before it; the germline J gene fills it in. The chain uses TRBV13-3 and TRBJ2-3; 9 bases align to TRBD1. V trimming: 5 bases; J trimming: 3 bases; junction bases outside the gene matches: 4. The CDR3 length is 14 residues. Germline V gene data show CDR1 as NNHDY and CDR2 as SYVADS. CDR3: CASRGTGRAETLYF. Incomplete CDR3 DNA: TGTGCCAGCAGAGGGACAGGGAGGGCAGAA.

At least ten counts were recorded for this clone. The TCRdb protein fails to match the DNA translation at residue 13; the protein reported here was translated from the DNA. Gene names and germline match the mouse. The read gets to within 3 residues of the CDR3 end, and the germline J gene fills in the rest. The chain links TRBV1 to TRBJ1-3, with 11 bases aligning to TRBD1. V lost 3 bases to trimming and J lost 2 bases; unmatched junction nucleotides: 3. CDR3 length: 16 residues. Germline CDR1 NSQYPW, CDR2 LRSPGD (reference sequence). The CDR3 loop reads CTCSAPGQGAGNTLYF. The CDR3 bases that were read are TGCACCTGCAGTGCCCCGGGACAGGGGGCTGGAAATACG.

A note on this clone: Mouse germline and gene names are used. The CDR3 end falls 4 residues outside the read, so it is completed with the germline J gene. V and J are TRBV13-3 and TRBJ2-1; 7 bases are a match to TRBD2. The CDR3 consists of 15 residues. Germline assignment: CDR1 NNHDY and CDR2 SYVADS. Unmatched junction bases numbered 6, after V lost 0 bases and J lost 6 bases. The CDR3 bases that were read are TGTGCCAGCAGTGATGACGGGGGGGAGGGTGCT. Translated: CASSDDGGEGA. The full CDR3 reads CASSDDGGEGAEQFF.

In the case of this clone: Gene and germline names: mouse. The read ends 4 residues before the CDR3 terminus; that terminus is restored from the germline J gene. V gene TRBV13-3 combines with J gene TRBJ2-3, with 8 bases matching TRBD2. The ends lost 0 bases at V and 2 bases at J; junction bases unmatched: 8. Germline V gene lookup returns CDR1 NNHDY and CDR2 SYVADS. The CDR3 length is 17 residues. CDR3 region: CASSDAIWGASAETLYF. The part of the CDR3 DNA that was read is TGTGCCAGCAGTGATGCGATCTGGGGGGCTTCTGCAGAA.

In this sample, this clone turned up a few times. Mouse gene names and germline throughout. The read halts 4 residues ahead of the CDR3 end, with the missing end drawn from the germline J gene. V gene TRBV16 combines with J gene TRBJ2-4, with 14 bases that match TRBD2. Germline lookup yields CDR1 SGHSA and CDR2 FRNQAP. The CDR3 loop spans 14 amino acids. CDR3 bases read: TGTGCAAGCAAGGGGACTGGGGGGGCAAAC. It codes for CASKGTGGAN. In full, the CDR3 is CASKGTGGANTLYF.

In its sample, this clone was seen a few times. Each gene name is a mouse one. The CDR3 protein is CASKTGRISNERLFF. Partial CDR3 DNA: TGTGCCAGCAAGACAGGGAGAATTTCCAACGAA. The rearrangement links TRBV13-3 to TRBJ1-4; 7 bases agree with TRBD1. The read falls 4 residues short of the CDR3 end, and the missing part is taken from the germline J gene. This CDR3 has 15 residues. J gave up 0 bases and V 6 bases, and 5 bases lay outside the gene matches. In germline, CDR1 is NNHDY, CDR2 SYVADS.

This clone was observed a few times. TCRdb's protein and the translated DNA diverge at residue 11; the protein reported here is the translation of the DNA. Gene labels here are mouse ones. The read terminates 3 residues before the CDR3 end, so the remaining end is supplied by the germline J gene. The rearrangement links TRBV13-1 to TRBJ1-3; 7 nucleotides match TRBD1. The CDR3 sequence is 14 residues long. From germline, CDR1 is NSHNY and CDR2 SYGAGN. Trimming cost V 5 bases and J 4 bases; bases outside gene matches: 6. Incomplete CDR3 DNA: TGTGCCAGCAGAACAGGGGTGGGGGGAAATACG. Encoded protein: CASRTGVGGNT. The CDR3 reads in full as CASRTGVGGNTLYF.

This clone was observed a handful of times. The gene names given are mouse names. The missing CDR3 end, 4 residues past where the read stops, is filled in from the germline J gene. The chain joins TRBV13-3 to TRBJ2-1; 10 positions match TRBD1. The germline CDR1 and CDR2 sequences are NNHDY and SYVADS. V gave up 1 base and J gave up 2 bases; unmatched junction bases: 6. This CDR3 is 17 amino acids long. CDR3 sequence: CASSDWDRGRDYAEQFF. The CDR3 DNA, read in part, is TGTGCCAGCAGTGATTGGGACAGGGGAAGGGACTATGCT.

This clone was counted only a few times. Mouse gene names and germline throughout. The read comes to an end 4 residues before the CDR3 does, leaving the germline J gene to fill in the end. The chain combines TRBV1 with TRBJ1-4; 9 nucleotides agree with TRBD1. The CDR3 extends over 15 amino acids. The germline CDR1 and CDR2 sequences are NSQYPW and LRSPGD (reference sequence). Incomplete CDR3 DNA: TGCACCTGCAGCCCCGACAGGGGGGATCCCGAA. Amino acid sequence: CTCSPDRGDPE. The CDR3 in full is CTCSPDRGDPERLFF.

This clone was counted ten times or more. Germline and genes here are mouse. The read finishes 4 residues shy of the CDR3 end, and the germline J gene is used to complete it. The V gene is TRBV13-3, the J gene TRBJ2-2; 7 bases align to TRBD1. After removal of 5 bases from V and 4 bases from J, the junction contained 8 bases not matched to a gene. The CDR3 runs 15 residues. Per germline, CDR1 NNHDY and CDR2 SYVADS. The CDR3 is CASRETGLGTGQLYF. CDR3 DNA, as far as it was read: TGTGCCAGCAGGGAGACAGGGTTGGGCACCGGG.

This clone was detected only a few times. Gene names and germline match the mouse. The sequenced part of the CDR3 DNA is TGTGCCAGCGGGACAGGGGGCAACGAA. This sequence encodes CASGTGGNE. The CDR3 as a whole reads CASGTGGNERLFF. This sequence joins TRBV13-2 and TRBJ1-4; TRBD1 matches 9 bases. The missing CDR3 end, 4 residues past where the read stops, is filled in from the germline J gene. This CDR3 is 13 amino acids long. Germline CDR1 reads NNHNN; CDR2 reads SYGAGS (reference sequence). The V gene end was trimmed by 5 bases and the J gene end by 4 bases; junction bases not matched to a gene: 0.

Concerning this clone itself: Mouse names are used for the genes. The DNA ends 4 residues before the CDR3 does, and the rest of the CDR3 is filled in from the germline J gene. The V call is TRBV13-3, the J call TRBJ2-3; 10 positions agree with TRBD2. There are 15 residues in the CDR3. Trimming removed 3 bases from V and 1 base from J; junction bases left unmatched: 2. CDR1 is NNHDY, CDR2 SYVADS, per germline. The DNA read from the CDR3 is TGTGCCAGCAGTGGGGACTGGGGACGTGCAGAA. The encoded protein is CASSGDWGRAE. The whole CDR3 region reads CASSGDWGRAETLYF.

The sample holds a few counts of this clone. The protein listed by TCRdb differs at residue 12 from the translated DNA, so the DNA translation is shown. The gene symbols are mouse symbols. The missing CDR3 end, 3 residues past where the read stops, is filled in from the germline J gene. The rearrangement joins TRBV16 to TRBJ1-3; TRBD1 agrees at 7 bases. The CDR3 extends over 15 amino acids. V gave up 4 bases and J gave up 4 bases; unmatched junction bases: 7. CDR1 and CDR2 from the germline V gene are SGHSA and FRNQAP. Partial CDR3 DNA: TGTGCAAGCAGCTGGGACAGTGAGTTCGGAAATACG. Amino acid sequence: CASSWDSEFGNT. The complete CDR3 sequence is CASSWDSEFGNTLYF. The whole variable domain, filled in from reference TRBV16 and TRBJ1-3, reads NAGVIQTPRHKVTGKGQEATLWCEPISGHSAVFWYRQTIVQGLEFLTYFRNQAPIDDSGMPKERFSAQMPNQSHSTLKIQSTQPQDSAVYLCASSWDSEFGNTLYFGEGSRLIVV.

This clone was counted between two and nine times. Gene names are mouse gene names. The sequenced fragment ends 4 residues before the CDR3 boundary, so the rest is inferred from the germline J gene. This same CDR3 is encoded by further DNA sequences in the sample. The chain has TRBV1 and TRBJ2-2, with D tentatively TRBD1 or TRBD2 (5 bases each). Trimming pared 1 base from V and 2 bases from J, leaving 8 bases between. CDR1 is NSQYPW and CDR2 is LRSPGD in the germline V gene (reference sequence). The CDR3 runs to 15 residues. The CDR3 bases that were read are TGCACCTGCAGTGCAGGGGGCCTTAACACCGGG. Its protein product is CTCSAGGLNTG. The full CDR3 reads CTCSAGGLNTGQLYF.

In regard to this clone: The gene names given are mouse names. The observed sequence ends 4 residues before the CDR3 terminus, with the missing tail filled in from the germline J gene. The V gene is TRBV13-1, the J gene TRBJ2-2; 8 bases are shared with TRBD2. The CDR3 contains 17 residues. Germline assignment: CDR1 NSHNY and CDR2 SYGAGN. Trimming cost V 0 bases and J 0 bases; bases outside gene matches: 4. The CDR3 protein is CASSDAGGSTNTGQLYF. Incomplete CDR3 DNA: TGTGCCAGCAGTGATGCTGGGGGGTCCACAAACACCGGG.

Regarding this clone: Any gene name here is a mouse gene name. The CDR3 goes on 4 residues after the read ends, and that part is filled in from the germline J gene. The chain couples TRBV13-3 to TRBJ1-2; no firm D call. The CDR3 runs to 15 residues. The V gene's germline CDR1 is NNHDY and CDR2 SYVADS. Trimming removed 0 bases at V and 0 bases at J, with 9 bases between. CDR3 in amino acids: CASSDAQSPNSDYTF. Partial CDR3 DNA: TGTGCCAGCAGTGATGCACAGTCCCCAAACTCC.

This clone was counted only a few times. There is a difference at residue 11 between the TCRdb protein and the DNA translation, so the protein given here was translated from the DNA. Any gene name here is a mouse gene name. The CDR3 end lies 3 residues beyond the end of the read and is filled in from the germline J gene. This rearrangement joins TRBV1 to TRBJ1-3; the D is unclear. Per the germline V gene, CDR1 is NSQYPW and CDR2 is LRSPGD (reference sequence). V dropped 2 bases and J dropped 2 bases, with 7 bases sitting between them. The CDR3 covers 14 residues. CDR3 region: CTCSAKDTGNTLYF. CDR3 DNA, as far as it was read: TGCACCTGCAGTGCAAAAGACACTGGAAATACG.